The T cell receptor beta chain under discussion was sequenced for a study of blood T cell repertoires in COVID-19. Profiling relied on immunoSEQ multiplex PCR, and the TCRdb table lists in-frame clones only, not all of them. The top ten clones hold about 1.2% of a sample with roughly 40,000 clones, about 90% of them seen once. Looked up from germline, CDR1 is KGHSH and CDR2 is LQKENI. V lost 8 bases and J 3 bases, leaving 10 bases between the germline ends. The CDR3 consists of 12 residues. The material sequenced was peripheral blood. The J gene is TRBJ1-1, the V gene TRBV18; no firm D call. This TCR came from a woman aged 40 to 49 with acute or convalescent COVID-19. Here the CDR3 reads CASRLAYTEAFF. CDR3 bases: TGTGCCAGCCGCTTGGCCTACACTGAAGCTTTCTTT.